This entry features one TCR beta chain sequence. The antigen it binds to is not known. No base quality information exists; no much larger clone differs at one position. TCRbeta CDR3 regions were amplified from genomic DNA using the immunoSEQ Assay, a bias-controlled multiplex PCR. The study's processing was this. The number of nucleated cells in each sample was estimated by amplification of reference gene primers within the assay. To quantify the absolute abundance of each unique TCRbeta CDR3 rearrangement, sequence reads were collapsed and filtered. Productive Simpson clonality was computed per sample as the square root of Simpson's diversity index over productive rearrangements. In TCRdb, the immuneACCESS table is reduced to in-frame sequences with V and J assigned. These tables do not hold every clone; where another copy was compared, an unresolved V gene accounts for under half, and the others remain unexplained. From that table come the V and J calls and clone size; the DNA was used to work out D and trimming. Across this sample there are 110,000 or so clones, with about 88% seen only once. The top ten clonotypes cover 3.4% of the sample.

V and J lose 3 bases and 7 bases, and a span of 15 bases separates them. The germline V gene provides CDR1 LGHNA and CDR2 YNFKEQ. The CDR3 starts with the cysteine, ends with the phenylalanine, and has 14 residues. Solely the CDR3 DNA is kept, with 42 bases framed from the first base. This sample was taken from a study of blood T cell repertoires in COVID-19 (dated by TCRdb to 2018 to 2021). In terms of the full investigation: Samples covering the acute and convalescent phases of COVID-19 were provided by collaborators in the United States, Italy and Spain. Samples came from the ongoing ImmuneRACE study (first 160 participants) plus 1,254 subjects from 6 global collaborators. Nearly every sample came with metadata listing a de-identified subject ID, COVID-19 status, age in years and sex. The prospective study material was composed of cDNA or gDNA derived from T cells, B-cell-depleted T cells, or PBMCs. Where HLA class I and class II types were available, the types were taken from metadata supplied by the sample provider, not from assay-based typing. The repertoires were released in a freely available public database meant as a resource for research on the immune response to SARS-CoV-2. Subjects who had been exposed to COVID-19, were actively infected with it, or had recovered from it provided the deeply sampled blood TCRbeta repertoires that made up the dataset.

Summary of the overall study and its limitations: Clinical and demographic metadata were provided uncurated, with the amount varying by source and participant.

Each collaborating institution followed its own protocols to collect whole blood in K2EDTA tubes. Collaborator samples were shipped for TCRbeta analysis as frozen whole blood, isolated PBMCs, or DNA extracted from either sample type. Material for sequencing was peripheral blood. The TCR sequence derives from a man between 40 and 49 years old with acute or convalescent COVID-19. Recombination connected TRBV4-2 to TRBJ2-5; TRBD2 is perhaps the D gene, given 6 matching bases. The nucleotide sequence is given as TGTGCCAGCAGCCAGGGGGGACCCGACCTGACCCAGTACTTC. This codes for CASSQGGPDLTQYF.